Each of the 32 T cell receptor beta chains below was sequenced from the same sample in a study of T-cell memory formation after mild COVID-19. TCRdb reprocessed the 5' RACE reads with MiXCR, giving one entry per CDR3 protein. Of 410,000 or so distinct CDR3 sequences in the sample, under 25% were seen once. Specimen: PBMCs or a T cell subset sorted from them (not recorded which). These receptors were taken from an adult woman who had mild COVID-19 (a few samples of this study predate the infection). Cell type and time point are not known.

The table lists this clonotype with a few counts. The V and J genes are TRBV4-2 and TRBJ2-7; D might be TRBD2 (6 bases). The CDR3 length is 15 residues. Germline CDR1 reads LGHNA; CDR2 reads YNFKEQ. V was clipped by 0 bases and J by 2 bases, with 11 bases between them. This CDR3 reads CASSQDGGTPYEQYF. CDR3 bases: TGTGCCAGCAGCCAAGATGGCGGGACCCCCTACGAGCAGTACTTC.

This clonotype was seen more than once but under ten times. The gene calls are TRBV24-1 and TRBJ2-7; the match to TRBD1 covers 10 bases. The length of the CDR3 is 15 residues. Germline V CDR1 and CDR2: KGHDR, SFDVKD. J lost 3 bases, V lost 4 bases, and 5 bases had no gene match. The CDR3 loop reads CATSDPGQGNYEQYF. DNA of the CDR3: TGTGCCACCAGTGACCCGGGACAGGGGAACTACGAGCAGTACTTC.

Only a few counts were recorded for this clonotype. This rearrangement joins TRBV12-3 or TRBV12-4 to TRBJ2-5, with D maybe TRBD1 (6 bases). The CDR3 runs 15 residues. The ends were cut back, 6 bases at V and 0 bases at J, with 14 bases in the middle. The CDR3 bases are TGTGCCAGCAGCGCGGCAGGGGTATACCAAGAGACCCAGTACTTC. Its translation is CASSAAGVYQETQYF.

This sequence joins TRBV6-5 and TRBJ2-7, with 12 bases aligning to TRBD1. This CDR3 has 16 residues. Trimming took 6 bases from V and 6 from J; bases not matched to a gene: 12. Germline lookup yields CDR1 MNHEY and CDR2 SVGAGI. As DNA, the CDR3 is TGTGCCAGCAGCGAACCCGGGACAGGGGGCGAGGGCGAGCAGTACTTC. Translating gives CASSEPGTGGEGEQYF.

This clonotype was picked up many times. The genes are TRBV29-1 and TRBJ2-5; either TRBD1 or TRBD2 may supply D (7 bases each). The V end was cut by 2 bases, the J end by 5 bases, with 9 bases between. The CDR3 consists of 12 residues. CDR1 and CDR2 (germline): SQVTM, ANQGSEA. The CDR3 DNA is TGCAGCGTTGAACAGGGGGGGGAGACCCAGTACTTC. This encodes CSVEQGGETQYF. The whole variable domain, remainder taken from reference TRBV29-1 and TRBJ2-5, is SAVISQKPSRDICQRGTSLTIQCQVDSQVTMMFWYRQQPGQSLTLIATANQGSEATYESGFVIDKFPISRPNLTFSTLTVSNMSPEDSSIYLCSVEQGGETQYFGPGTRLLVL.

The chain has TRBV24-1 and TRBJ2-6; perhaps D is TRBD1 or TRBD2 (5 bases each). This CDR3 spans 19 amino acids. V was cut by 4 bases and J by 1 base, with 19 bases left in between. Germline loops: CDR1 KGHDR, CDR2 SFDVKD. CDR3 region: CATSDPSNLGGSGANVLTF. The CDR3, as DNA: TGTGCCACCAGTGACCCATCCAATCTTGGGGGTTCTGGGGCCAACGTCCTGACTTTC.

V is TRBV5-1 and J is TRBJ2-2; D is ambiguous. CDR3 size: 14 residues. Germline assignment: CDR1 SGHRS and CDR2 YFSETQ. Trimming took off 4 bases at V and 1 base at J, with 8 bases between the two ends. Here the CDR3 reads CASSIGQNTGELFF. The CDR3 DNA is TGCGCCAGCAGCATCGGGCAGAACACCGGGGAGCTGTTTTTT.

CDR3 in amino acids: CATSGRMGDNSPLHF. The CDR3 DNA reads TGTGCCACCAGCGGCAGGATGGGGGATAATTCACCCCTCCACTTT. The V and J genes are TRBV15 and TRBJ1-6, with D possibly matching TRBD1 (5 bases). Germline V gene data show CDR1 as LNHNV and CDR2 as YYDKDF (reference sequence). With 5 bases removed from V and 5 bases from J, the gap between germline ends came to 13 bases. CDR3 size: 15 residues.

The rearrangement uses TRBV12-5 and TRBJ1-2, with no clear D. The germline gives CDR1 LGHNT, CDR2 FRNRAP. CDR3 length equals 16 residues. The V and J ends lost 1 base and 1 base respectively, with 13 bases between them. CDR3 sequence: CASGLGSSVINYGYTF. CDR3 coding DNA: TGTGCTAGTGGTTTGGGCAGCAGTGTTATTAACTATGGCTACACCTTC.

The chain links TRBV15 to TRBJ2-3; a weak D match, TRBD2 (6 bases). V gave up 1 base and J gave up 3 bases, with 11 bases separating them. This CDR3 region has 15 residues. Germline V lookup: CDR1 LNHNV, CDR2 YYDKDF (reference sequence). The CDR3 spells CATSRGEVWTDTQYF. DNA for the CDR3: TGTGCCACCAGCAGAGGGGAGGTGTGGACAGATACGCAGTATTTT.

The chain uses TRBV7-6 and TRBJ2-7; 13 bases are a match to TRBD2. There are 15 residues in the CDR3. The V gene end was trimmed by 5 bases and the J gene end by 5 bases; junction bases not matched to a gene: 6. Germline CDR1 and CDR2: SGHVS and FNYEAQ. The CDR3 here is CASSPTSGRWNEQYF. CDR3 DNA sequence: TGTGCCAGCAGCCCGACTAGCGGGAGGTGGAACGAGCAGTACTTC.

The chain combines TRBV29-1 with TRBJ2-1; 7 nucleotides agree with TRBD2. V dropped 3 bases and J dropped 8; count of bases not matched to a gene: 1. CDR1 and CDR2 (germline): SQVTM, ANQGSEA. The CDR3 has 11 residues. DNA for the CDR3: TGCAGCGTTGACGGGGGGTATGAGCAGTTCTTC. It yields the protein CSVDGGYEQFF.

This clonotype was counted between two and nine times. The chain uses TRBV24-1 and TRBJ2-5; 8 bases map to TRBD1. This CDR3 is 15 amino acids long. The V gene's germline CDR1 is KGHDR and CDR2 SFDVKD. The V and J ends lost 4 bases and 4 bases, in that order; junction bases with no gene match: 7. CDR3 protein: CATSDPSGGAETQYF. The CDR3 DNA reads as TGTGCCACCAGTGACCCTTCAGGGGGCGCAGAGACCCAGTACTTC.

This clonotype was detected only a few times. This chain's CDR3 is CASSPQRGASYEQYF. The DNA for the CDR3 is TGTGCCAGCAGTCCCCAGCGGGGGGCCTCCTACGAGCAGTACTTC. The gene calls are TRBV6-5 and TRBJ2-7; 9 positions agree with TRBD2. Trimming at V came to 5 bases and at J to 0 bases, leaving 5 bases not matched to a gene. Germline CDR1 reads MNHEY; CDR2 reads SVGAGI. CDR3 length equals 15 residues.

This chain uses TRBV12-3 or TRBV12-4 with TRBJ2-5; 8 positions match TRBD2. V lost 7 bases to trimming and J lost 2 bases; unmatched junction nucleotides: 9. The CDR3 contains 15 residues. CDR3 nucleotides: TGTGCCAGCACTACCTCGCGCGGGGGGCAAGAGACCCAGTACTTC. This translates into CASTTSRGGQETQYF.

In this sample, this clonotype turned up many times. The chain has TRBV13 and TRBJ2-3, with a possible D match to TRBD2 (5 bases). The CDR3 is made up of 13 amino acids. Trimming pared 2 bases from V and 9 bases from J, leaving 12 bases between. Germline V gene lookup returns CDR1 PRHDT and CDR2 FYEKMQ (reference sequence). CDR3 protein: CASSLRSTKTQYF. In DNA, the CDR3 is TGTGCCAGCAGCTTAAGGTCGACTAAGACGCAGTATTTT.

This chain uses TRBV4-1 with TRBJ1-2; D uncertain. The V and J ends lost 0 bases and 8 bases respectively, with 10 bases between them. The CDR3 is 13 amino acids. Germline loops: CDR1 MGHRA, CDR2 YSYEKL. The CDR3 DNA reads as TGCGCCAGCAGCCAAGATATGAGTACGGGCTACACCTTC. This codes for CASSQDMSTGYTF.

This clonotype was counted a few times. The chain combines TRBV6-6 with TRBJ2-3, with D perhaps TRBD2 (6 bases). Germline V lookup: CDR1 MNHNY, CDR2 SVGAGI (reference sequence). This CDR3 has 15 residues. V dropped 3 bases and J dropped 2 bases, with 12 bases sitting between them. CDR3 residues: CASSYGGASTDTQYF. The CDR3 DNA reads TGTGCCAGCAGTTATGGCGGGGCTTCCACAGATACGCAGTATTTT.

The chain recombines TRBV6-6 with TRBJ1-1; D is unclear. Trimming took off 2 bases at V and 0 bases at J, with 13 bases between the two ends. This CDR3 is 16 amino acids long. CDR1 is MNHNY and CDR2 is SVGAGI in the germline V gene (reference sequence). In nucleotides, the CDR3 is TGTGCCAGCAGTTACCTCGCAGGCCAAATGAACACTGAAGCTTTCTTT. This translates into CASSYLAGQMNTEAFF.

This clonotype appeared a few times. This sequence joins TRBV14 and TRBJ2-1, with D perhaps TRBD2 (6 bases). V dropped 4 bases and J dropped 7 bases, with 17 bases sitting between them. Germline CDR1 is SGHDN and CDR2 is FVKESK. The CDR3 totals 15 residues. The CDR3 coding sequence is TGTGCCAGCAGCCGGCGGGGACCTCTTTGGAATGAGCAGTTCTTC. Translating gives CASSRRGPLWNEQFF.

The CDR3 bases are TGTGCCAGCAGCCCCGACAGGGAAGGATCCTACGAGCAGTACTTC. Translated, it gives CASSPDREGSYEQYF. The chain links TRBV7-8 to TRBJ2-7; 7 nucleotides match TRBD1. This CDR3 contains 15 residues. V gave up 5 bases and J gave up 1 base; unmatched junction bases: 8. The germline CDR1 and CDR2 sequences are SGHVS and FQNEAQ.

The genes are TRBV4-3 and TRBJ2-1, with 7 bases lining up with TRBD2. Germline V gives CDR1 LGHNA, CDR2 YSLEER. The junction had 24 bases not matched to a gene; V was cut back by 2 bases and J by 8 bases. The CDR3 spans 20 residues. Here the CDR3 DNA reads TGCGCCAGCAGCCAATTAACCGGGAGGCTCGAAGAGGCGTGGTTCGATGAGCAGTTCTTC. Amino acid sequence: CASSQLTGRLEEAWFDEQFF.

The chain is built from TRBV7-8 and TRBJ2-7; D tentatively reads TRBD1 or TRBD2 (5 bases each). The V end lost 3 bases, the J end lost 5 bases, and 14 bases lay between the germline ends. CDR3 length: 14 residues. Germline assignment: CDR1 SGHVS and CDR2 FQNEAQ. This CDR3 is CASSFGRDGNEQYF. DNA for the CDR3: TGTGCCAGCAGCTTTGGCAGGGACGGGAACGAGCAGTACTTC.

The rearrangement joins TRBV30 to TRBJ2-7, with 8 bases lining up with TRBD2. The ends lost 1 base at V and 3 bases at J; junction bases unmatched: 8. Germline V gene lookup returns CDR1 GTSNPN and CDR2 SVGIG (reference sequence). The CDR3 loop spans 15 amino acids. The CDR3 sequence: CAWSGSGNSYYEQYF. In nucleotides, the CDR3 is TGTGCCTGGAGTGGTAGCGGGAACTCATACTACGAGCAGTACTTC.

This clonotype has more than one count but fewer than ten. This chain joins TRBV7-9 and TRBJ2-1, with 13 bases identical to TRBD2. CDR1 SEHNR and CDR2 FQNEAQ come from the germline V gene (reference sequence). Losses at the gene ends were 5 bases for V and 6 bases for J; bases not matched to a gene: 10. This CDR3 is built from 17 residues. In nucleotides, the CDR3 is TGTGCCAGCAGCCCCGTCGGACTAGCGGGAGCAGGCAATGAGCAGTTCTTC. Translation gives CASSPVGLAGAGNEQFF.

Ten or more counts support this clonotype. V usage is TRBV19 and J usage is TRBJ2-1; 15 bases are shared with TRBD2. Germline trimming cut 6 bases from V and 12 bases from J; bases unmatched to any gene: 9. The CDR3 consists of 15 residues. Per germline, CDR1 LNHDA and CDR2 SQIVND (reference sequence). CDR3 coding DNA: TGTGCCAGTAGGGGACTAGCGGGAGGCCTAGGGCCGCAGTTCTTC. Its translation is CASRGLAGGLGPQFF.

This chain joins TRBV6-5 and TRBJ2-7; D unresolved. The CDR3 totals 15 residues. Between the trimmed V and J ends, which lost 4 bases and 6 bases, there was a span of 19 bases. The germline gives CDR1 MNHEY, CDR2 SVGAGI. For the CDR3, the DNA is TGTGCCAGCAGTTCTCTGGACCCGTCGGCGGCCGAGCAGTACTTC. It encodes CASSSLDPSAAEQYF.

In its sample, this clonotype was seen a few times. V and J are TRBV6-1 and TRBJ2-7; the D is unclear. V was clipped by 8 bases and J by 6 bases, with 17 bases between them. The CDR3 contains 13 residues. Germline V gives CDR1 MNHNS, CDR2 SASEGT. The CDR3 DNA reads TGTGCCAGCCTACGCCCTTCCCCGCCCGAGCAGTACTTC. Its translation: CASLRPSPPEQYF.

This clonotype is a singleton in its sample. J is TRBJ2-2 and V is TRBV30; D call uncertain. V shed 3 bases and J shed 5 bases, with 10 bases lying between them. CDR1 and CDR2 from the germline V gene are GTSNPN and SVGIG (reference sequence). The CDR3 length is 13 residues. CDR3 bases: TGTGCCTGGAGCCGAGGAACAACCGGGGAGCTGTTTTTT. Its protein product is CAWSRGTTGELFF.

This chain joins TRBV12-3 or TRBV12-4 and TRBJ2-5; 10 bases fit TRBD1. After removal of 6 bases from V and 1 base from J, the junction contained 11 bases not matched to a gene. The CDR3 has 17 residues. In DNA form, the CDR3 reads TGTGCCAGCAGCGGCTGGACAGGGGGTATAACCCAAGAGACCCAGTACTTC. Translated, it gives CASSGWTGGITQETQYF.

The chain joins TRBV7-8 to TRBJ2-1; a weak D match, TRBD2 (6 bases). In germline, CDR1 is SGHVS, CDR2 FQNEAQ. This CDR3 contains 14 residues. Trimming shortened V by 2 bases and J by 6 bases, and 11 bases separated the two germline ends. CDR3: CASSLRLALNEQFF. The CDR3 DNA is TGTGCCAGCAGCTTACGGCTAGCGCTCAATGAGCAGTTCTTC.

The gene calls are TRBV12-3 or TRBV12-4 and TRBJ2-7; D may be TRBD1 (6 bases). The CDR3 runs to 12 residues. Trimming removed 10 bases at V and 6 bases at J, with 16 bases between. This CDR3 is CATRQAVGEQYF. The CDR3 nucleotides read TGTGCCACCAGACAGGCCGTTGGCGAGCAGTACTTC.